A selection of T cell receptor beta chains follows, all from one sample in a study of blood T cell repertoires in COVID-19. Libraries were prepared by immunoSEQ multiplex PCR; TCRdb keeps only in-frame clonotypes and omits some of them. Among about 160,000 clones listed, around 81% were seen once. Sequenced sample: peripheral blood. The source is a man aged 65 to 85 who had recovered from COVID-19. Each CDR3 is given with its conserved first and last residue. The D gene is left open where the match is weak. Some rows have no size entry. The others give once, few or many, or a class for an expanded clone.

CDR3 protein: CASSHGQGTDTQYF; CDR3 DNA: TGTGCCAGCAGCCACGGACAGGGAACAGATACGCAGTATTTT; D gene: TRBD1; V gene: TRBV7-6; clone size: .; J gene: TRBJ2-3
CDR3 protein: CASSQERALEAFF; CDR3 DNA: TGTGCCAGCTCGCAAGAGAGAGCCCTAGAAGCTTTCTTT; D gene: .; V gene: TRBV18; clone size: .; J gene: TRBJ1-1
CDR3 protein: CATSRGGGYSTDTQYF; CDR3 DNA: TGTGCCACCAGCAGAGGAGGGGGCTATTCCACAGATACGCAGTATTTT; D gene: TRBD1; V gene: TRBV15; clone size: few; J gene: TRBJ2-3
CDR3 protein: CASSEYRVAQGHEHQPQHF; CDR3 DNA: TGTGCCAGCAGTGAATATCGGGTCGCACAGGGGCACGAGCATCAGCCCCAGCATTTT; D gene: TRBD1; V gene: TRBV2; clone size: .; J gene: TRBJ1-5
CDR3 protein: CAISGETSTEAFF; CDR3 DNA: TGTGCCATCAGTGGCGAGACAAGCACTGAAGCTTTCTTT; D gene: .; V gene: TRBV10-3; clone size: .; J gene: TRBJ1-1
CDR3 protein: CASSKRGGFSGGQPPAQYF; CDR3 DNA: TGTGCCAGTAGTAAAAGAGGAGGCTTTAGCGGAGGCCAACCCCCGGCCCAGTACTTC; D gene: .; V gene: TRBV19; clone size: .; J gene: TRBJ2-5
CDR3 protein: CASSDRQDSGYGYTF; CDR3 DNA: TGTGCCAGTAGTGATCGACAGGATTCAGGCTATGGCTACACCTTC; D gene: .; V gene: TRBV19; clone size: .; J gene: TRBJ1-2
CDR3 protein: CASSYGSGEQYF; CDR3 DNA: TGTGCCAGCAGTTACGGGAGTGGCGAGCAGTACTTC; D gene: .; V gene: TRBV6-2/TRBV6-3; clone size: many; J gene: TRBJ2-7
CDR3 protein: CASSFGGRAGDEQFF; CDR3 DNA: TGCGCCAGCAGCTTCGGCGGGAGGGCCGGTGATGAGCAGTTCTTC; D gene: TRBD2; V gene: TRBV5-1; clone size: few; J gene: TRBJ2-1
CDR3 protein: CASSLEVGGYTF; CDR3 DNA: TGTGCCAGCAGTTTGGAGGTCGGTGGCTACACCTTC; D gene: .; V gene: TRBV7-2; clone size: .; J gene: TRBJ1-2
CDR3 protein: CASSRRTTSYNEQFF; CDR3 DNA: TGTGCCAGCAGCCGAAGGACTACATCCTACAATGAGCAGTTCTTC; D gene: .; V gene: TRBV3-1/TRBV3-2; clone size: .; J gene: TRBJ2-1
CDR3 protein: CAAGGRGTTDTQYF; CDR3 DNA: TGTGCCGCAGGGGGAAGGGGGACCACAGATACGCAGTATTTT; D gene: TRBD1; V gene: TRBV6-5; clone size: .; J gene: TRBJ2-3
CDR3 protein: CASTKAGGTEAFF; CDR3 DNA: TGTGCCAGCACTAAAGCAGGGGGTACTGAAGCTTTCTTT; D gene: TRBD1; V gene: TRBV6-6; clone size: .; J gene: TRBJ1-1
CDR3 protein: CASSSSSGGGYNEQFF; CDR3 DNA: TGTGCCAGCAGTTCCTCTAGCGGGGGGGGCTACAATGAGCAGTTCTTC; D gene: TRBD2; V gene: TRBV6-6; clone size: .; J gene: TRBJ2-1
CDR3 protein: CASSPGGTGGYNEQFF; CDR3 DNA: TGTGCCAGCAGCCCCGGTGGGACGGGAGGGTACAATGAGCAGTTCTTC; D gene: TRBD2; V gene: TRBV3-1/TRBV3-2; clone size: .; J gene: TRBJ2-1
CDR3 protein: CASTSGSTDTQYF; CDR3 DNA: TGTGCCAGCACTAGCGGGAGCACAGATACGCAGTATTTT; D gene: TRBD2; V gene: TRBV6-5; clone size: .; J gene: TRBJ2-3
CDR3 protein: CASSATLAAGGDNEQFF; CDR3 DNA: TGTGCCAGCAGCGCCACGTTGGCAGCGGGAGGGGACAATGAGCAGTTCTTC; D gene: TRBD2; V gene: TRBV7-6; clone size: .; J gene: TRBJ2-1
CDR3 protein: CASRRQGVYEQYF; CDR3 DNA: TGTGCCAGCAGAAGACAGGGGGTCTACGAGCAGTACTTC; D gene: TRBD1; V gene: TRBV27; clone size: .; J gene: TRBJ2-7
CDR3 protein: CASVTGAGGYNEQFF; CDR3 DNA: TGTGCCAGCGTTACAGGGGCCGGGGGCTACAATGAGCAGTTCTTC; D gene: .; V gene: TRBV2; clone size: .; J gene: TRBJ2-1
CDR3 protein: CASSLQGAGELFF; CDR3 DNA: TGCGCCAGCAGCCTGCAGGGGGCCGGGGAGCTGTTTTTT; D gene: TRBD1; V gene: TRBV4-3; clone size: .; J gene: TRBJ2-2
CDR3 protein: CASSLGTGANEKLFF; CDR3 DNA: TGCGCCAGCAGCTTGGGGACAGGAGCTAATGAAAAACTGTTTTTT; D gene: TRBD1; V gene: TRBV5-1; clone size: .; J gene: TRBJ1-4
CDR3 protein: CATSDLSGELFF; CDR3 DNA: TGTGCCACCAGTGACTTGTCGGGGGAGCTGTTTTTT; D gene: .; V gene: TRBV24-1; clone size: once; J gene: TRBJ2-2
CDR3 protein: CASSLTSTSYEQYF; CDR3 DNA: TGTGCCAGCAGCTTAACTAGCACCAGCTACGAGCAGTACTTC; D gene: .; V gene: TRBV11-2; clone size: .; J gene: TRBJ2-7
CDR3 protein: CASSQIQGNTIYF; CDR3 DNA: TGTGCCAGCAGCCAGATACAAGGAAACACCATATATTTT; D gene: .; V gene: TRBV3-1/TRBV3-2; clone size: .; J gene: TRBJ1-3